This TCR beta chain was recorded in a study of cytomegalovirus exposure and HLA in healthy donors. Study-wide background: A later analysis reported the same platform for the roughly 120 validation repertoires and the approximately 640 first-cohort repertoires.

Study-wide points: Most TCR sequences proved rare, with some public TCRs found in many donors. In vitro confirmation showed three CMV-associated chains to be CMV antigen specific. Reportedly, cytomegalovirus status was diagnosed with high sensitivity and specificity.

Details on this clone: No antigen is known for it.

Germline assignment: CDR1 MNHEY and CDR2 SMNVEV (reference sequence). This CDR3 is built from 15 residues. The V end was cut by 5 bases, the J end by 3 bases, with 17 bases between. TCRdb's copy holds only in-frame clones and misses some; the assay was immunoSEQ multiplex PCR. Of hundreds of thousands of clones detected, about nine tenths appear once; the ten largest clones hold about 0.8%. The genes are TRBV27 and TRBJ2-7; maybe TRBD2 (6 bases). The sample comprised PBMCs. The sequence came from a woman between 18 and 30 years old in good health and CMV-seronegative. The CDR3 here is CASSPQDYLIYEQYF. CDR3 in DNA: TGTGCCAGCAGTCCGCAGGACTACCTTATCTACGAGCAGTACTTC.